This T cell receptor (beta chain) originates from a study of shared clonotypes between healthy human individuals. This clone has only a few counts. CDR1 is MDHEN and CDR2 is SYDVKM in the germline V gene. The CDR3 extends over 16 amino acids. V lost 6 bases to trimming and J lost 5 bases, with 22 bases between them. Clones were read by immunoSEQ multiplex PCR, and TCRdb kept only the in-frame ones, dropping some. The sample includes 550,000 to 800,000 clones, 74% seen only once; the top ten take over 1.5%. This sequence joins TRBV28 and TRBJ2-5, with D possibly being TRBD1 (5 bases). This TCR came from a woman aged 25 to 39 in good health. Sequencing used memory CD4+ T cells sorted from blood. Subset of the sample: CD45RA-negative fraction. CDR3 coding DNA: TGTGCCAGCAGCATGGCAGATGGCAGGGTGGGGGAGACCCAGTACTTC. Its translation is CASSMADGRVGETQYF.